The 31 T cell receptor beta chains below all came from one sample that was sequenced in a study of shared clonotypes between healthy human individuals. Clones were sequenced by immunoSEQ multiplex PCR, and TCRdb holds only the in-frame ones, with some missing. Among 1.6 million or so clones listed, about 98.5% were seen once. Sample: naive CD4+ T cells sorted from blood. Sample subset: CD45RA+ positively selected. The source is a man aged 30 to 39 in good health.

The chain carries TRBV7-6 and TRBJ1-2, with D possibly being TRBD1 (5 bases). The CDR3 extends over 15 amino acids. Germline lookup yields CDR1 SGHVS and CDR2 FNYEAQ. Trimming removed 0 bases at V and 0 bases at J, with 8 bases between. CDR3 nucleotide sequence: TGTGCCAGCAGCTTAGCGACAGATGCTAACTATGGCTACACCTTC. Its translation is CASSLATDANYGYTF.

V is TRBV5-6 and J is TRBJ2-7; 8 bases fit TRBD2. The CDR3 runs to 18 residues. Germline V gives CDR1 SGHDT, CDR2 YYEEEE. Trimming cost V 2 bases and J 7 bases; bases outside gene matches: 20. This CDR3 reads CASSFAALGTSSSAEQYF. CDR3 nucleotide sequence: TGTGCCAGCAGCTTCGCGGCCCTAGGGACTAGTTCGTCTGCGGAGCAGTACTTC.

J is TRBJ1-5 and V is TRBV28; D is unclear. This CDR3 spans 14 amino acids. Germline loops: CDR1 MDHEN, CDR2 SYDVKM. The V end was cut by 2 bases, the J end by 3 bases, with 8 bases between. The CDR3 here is CASSLGGINQPQHF. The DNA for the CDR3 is TGTGCCAGCAGTTTAGGAGGTATCAATCAGCCCCAGCATTTT. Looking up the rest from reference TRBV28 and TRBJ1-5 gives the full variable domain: DVKVTQSSRYLVKRTGEKVFLECVQDMDHENMFWYRQDPGLGLRLIYFSYDVKMKEKGDIPEGYSVSREKKERFSLILESASTNQTSMYLCASSLGGINQPQHFGDGTRLSIL.

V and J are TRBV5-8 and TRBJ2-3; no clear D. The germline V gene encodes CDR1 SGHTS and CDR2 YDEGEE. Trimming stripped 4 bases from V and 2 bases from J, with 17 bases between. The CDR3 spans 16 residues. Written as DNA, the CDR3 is TGTGCCAGCAGCCTTGGGAACTTAAAACCCACAGATACGCAGTATTTT. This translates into CASSLGNLKPTDTQYF.

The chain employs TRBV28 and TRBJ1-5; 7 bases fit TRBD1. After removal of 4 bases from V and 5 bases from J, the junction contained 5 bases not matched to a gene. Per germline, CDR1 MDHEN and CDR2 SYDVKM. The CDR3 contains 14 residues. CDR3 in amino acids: CASSWGQNDQPQHF. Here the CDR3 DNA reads TGTGCCAGCAGTTGGGGACAGAACGATCAGCCCCAGCATTTT.

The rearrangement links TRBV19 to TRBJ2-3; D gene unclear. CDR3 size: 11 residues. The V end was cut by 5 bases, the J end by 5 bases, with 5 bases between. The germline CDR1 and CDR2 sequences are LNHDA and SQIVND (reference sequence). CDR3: CASSSLDTQYF. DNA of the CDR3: TGTGCCAGTAGTTCTCTAGATACGCAGTATTTT.

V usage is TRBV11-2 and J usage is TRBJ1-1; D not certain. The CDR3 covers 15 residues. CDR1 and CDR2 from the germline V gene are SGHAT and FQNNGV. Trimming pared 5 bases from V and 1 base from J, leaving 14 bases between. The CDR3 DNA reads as TGTGCCAGCAGCCCCCGCGCACCGTCGAACACTGAAGCTTTCTTT. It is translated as CASSPRAPSNTEAFF.

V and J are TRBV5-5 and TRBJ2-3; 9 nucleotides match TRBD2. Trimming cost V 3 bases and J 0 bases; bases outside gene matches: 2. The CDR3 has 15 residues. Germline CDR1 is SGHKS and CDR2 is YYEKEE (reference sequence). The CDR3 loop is CASSYTSGSTDTQYF. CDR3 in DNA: TGTGCCAGCAGCTATACTAGCGGGAGCACAGATACGCAGTATTTT.

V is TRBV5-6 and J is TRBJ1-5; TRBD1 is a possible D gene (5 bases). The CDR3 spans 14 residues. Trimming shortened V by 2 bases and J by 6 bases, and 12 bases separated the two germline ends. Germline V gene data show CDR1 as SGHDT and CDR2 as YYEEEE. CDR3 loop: CASSLSRAVQPQHF. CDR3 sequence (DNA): TGTGCCAGCAGCTTAAGCAGGGCAGTTCAGCCCCAGCATTTT.

The chain's CDR3 is CASSPLAGPSYNEQFF. The CDR3 DNA reads TGTGCCAGTAGTCCATTAGCGGGTCCCTCCTACAATGAGCAGTTCTTC. The chain carries TRBV19 and TRBJ2-1; 7 nucleotides line up with TRBD2. Trimming at V came to 5 bases and at J to 0 bases, leaving 7 bases not matched to a gene. Germline V gives CDR1 LNHDA, CDR2 SQIVND (reference sequence). The CDR3 is 16 amino acids.

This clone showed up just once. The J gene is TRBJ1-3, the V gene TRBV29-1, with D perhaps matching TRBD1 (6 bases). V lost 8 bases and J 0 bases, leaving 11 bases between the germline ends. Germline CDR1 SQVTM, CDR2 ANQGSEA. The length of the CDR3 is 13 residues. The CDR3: CSIGQRSGNTIYF. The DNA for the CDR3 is TGCAGCATTGGACAGCGCTCTGGAAACACCATATATTTT.

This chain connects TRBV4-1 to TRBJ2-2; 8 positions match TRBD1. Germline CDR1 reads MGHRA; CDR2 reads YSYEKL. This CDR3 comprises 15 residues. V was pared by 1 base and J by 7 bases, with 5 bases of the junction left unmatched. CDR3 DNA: TGCGCCAGCAGCCAAGCCGACAGGGGATTCGGGGAGCTGTTTTTT. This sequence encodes CASSQADRGFGELFF.

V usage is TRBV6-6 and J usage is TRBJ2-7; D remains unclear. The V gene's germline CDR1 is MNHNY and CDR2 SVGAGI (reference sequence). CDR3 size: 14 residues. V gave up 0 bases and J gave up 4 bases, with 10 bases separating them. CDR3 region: CASSYSTLNYEQYF. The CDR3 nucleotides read TGTGCCAGCAGTTACTCGACTCTTAATTACGAGCAGTACTTC.

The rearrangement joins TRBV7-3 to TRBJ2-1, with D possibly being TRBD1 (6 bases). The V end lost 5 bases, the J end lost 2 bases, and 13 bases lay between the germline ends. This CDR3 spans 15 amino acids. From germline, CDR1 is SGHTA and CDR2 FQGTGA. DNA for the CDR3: TGTGCCAGCAGCGATTCAGGGGCCACCTACAATGAGCAGTTCTTC. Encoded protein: CASSDSGATYNEQFF. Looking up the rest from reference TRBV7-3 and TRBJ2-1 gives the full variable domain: GAGVSQTPSNKVTEKGKYVELRCDPISGHTALYWYRQSLGQGPEFLIYFQGTGAADDSGLPNDRFFAVRPEGSVSTLKIQRTERGDSAVYLCASSDSGATYNEQFFGPGTRLTVL.

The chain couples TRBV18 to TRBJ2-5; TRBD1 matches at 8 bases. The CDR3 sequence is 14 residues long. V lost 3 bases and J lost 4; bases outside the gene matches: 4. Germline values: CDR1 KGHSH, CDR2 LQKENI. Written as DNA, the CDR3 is TGTGCCAGCTCACCTATGGACAGGGCAGAGACCCAGTACTTC. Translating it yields CASSPMDRAETQYF. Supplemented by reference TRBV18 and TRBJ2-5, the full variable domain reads NAGVMQNPRHLVRRRGQEARLRCSPMKGHSHVYWYRQLPEEGLKFMVYLQKENIIDESGMPKERFSAEFPKEGPSILRIQQVVRGDSAAYFCASSPMDRAETQYFGPGTRLLVL.

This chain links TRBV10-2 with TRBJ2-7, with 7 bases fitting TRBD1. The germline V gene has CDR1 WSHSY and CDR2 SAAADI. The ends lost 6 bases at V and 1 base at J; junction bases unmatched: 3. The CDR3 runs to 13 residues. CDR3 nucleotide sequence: TGCGCCAGCAGCCGACAGGGTTCCTACGAGCAGTACTTC. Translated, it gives CASSRQGSYEQYF.

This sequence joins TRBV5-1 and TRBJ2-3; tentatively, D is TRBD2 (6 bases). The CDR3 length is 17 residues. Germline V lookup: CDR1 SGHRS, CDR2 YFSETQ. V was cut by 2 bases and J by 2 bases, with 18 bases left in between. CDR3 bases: TGCGCCAGCAGCTTACCCCCCAACAGGACTAACACAGATACGCAGTATTTT. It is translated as CASSLPPNRTNTDTQYF.

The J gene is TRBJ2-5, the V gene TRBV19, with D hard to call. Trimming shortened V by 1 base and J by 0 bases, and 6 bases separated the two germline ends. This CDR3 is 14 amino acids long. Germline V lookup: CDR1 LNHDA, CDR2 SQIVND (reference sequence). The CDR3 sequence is CASSIGDNQETQYF. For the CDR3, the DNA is TGTGCCAGTAGTATAGGTGACAACCAAGAGACCCAGTACTTC.

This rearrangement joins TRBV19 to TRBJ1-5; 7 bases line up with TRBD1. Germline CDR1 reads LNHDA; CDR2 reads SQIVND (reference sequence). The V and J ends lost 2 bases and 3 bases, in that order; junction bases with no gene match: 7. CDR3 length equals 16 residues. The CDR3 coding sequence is TGTGCCAGTAGTATATTGACAGGGAGTAACAATCAGCCCCAGCATTTT. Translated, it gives CASSILTGSNNQPQHF.

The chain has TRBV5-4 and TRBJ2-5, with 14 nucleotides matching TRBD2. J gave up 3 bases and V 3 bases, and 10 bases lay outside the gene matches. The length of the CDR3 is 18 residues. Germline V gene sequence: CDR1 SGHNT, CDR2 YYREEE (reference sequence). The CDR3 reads CASSSTGLAGEEEETQYF. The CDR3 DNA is TGTGCCAGCAGCTCAACGGGACTAGCGGGAGAAGAAGAAGAGACCCAGTACTTC. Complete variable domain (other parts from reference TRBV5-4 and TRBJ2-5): ETGVTQSPTHLIKTRGQQVTLRCSSQSGHNTVSWYQQALGQGPQFIFQYYREEENGRGNFPPRFSGLQFPNYSSELNVNALELDDSALYLCASSSTGLAGEEEETQYFGPGTRLLVL.

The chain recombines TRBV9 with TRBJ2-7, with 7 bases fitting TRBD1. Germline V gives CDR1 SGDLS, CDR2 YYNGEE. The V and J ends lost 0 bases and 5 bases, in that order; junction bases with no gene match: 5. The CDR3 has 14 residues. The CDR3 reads CASSVGGQENEQYF. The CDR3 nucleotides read TGTGCCAGCAGCGTAGGAGGACAGGAGAACGAGCAGTACTTC.

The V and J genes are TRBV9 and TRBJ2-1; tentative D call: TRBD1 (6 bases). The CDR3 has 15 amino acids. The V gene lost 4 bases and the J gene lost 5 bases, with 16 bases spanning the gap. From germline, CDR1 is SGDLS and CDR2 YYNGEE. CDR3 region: CASSSRRGINNEQFF. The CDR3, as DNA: TGTGCCAGCAGCTCGCGAAGGGGGATTAACAATGAGCAGTTCTTC. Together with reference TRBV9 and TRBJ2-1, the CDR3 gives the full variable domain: DSGVTQTPKHLITATGQRVTLRCSPRSGDLSVYWYQQSLDQGLQFLIQYYNGEERAKGNILERFSAQQFPDLHSELNLSSLELGDSALYFCASSSRRGINNEQFFGPGTRLTVL.

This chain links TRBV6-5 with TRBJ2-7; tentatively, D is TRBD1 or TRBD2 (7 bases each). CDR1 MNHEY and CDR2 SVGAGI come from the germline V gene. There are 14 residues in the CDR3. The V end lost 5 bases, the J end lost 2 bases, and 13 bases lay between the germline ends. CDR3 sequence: CASSRGGQPYEQYF. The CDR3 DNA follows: TGTGCCAGCAGTCGCGGGGGACAGCCCTACGAGCAGTACTTC.

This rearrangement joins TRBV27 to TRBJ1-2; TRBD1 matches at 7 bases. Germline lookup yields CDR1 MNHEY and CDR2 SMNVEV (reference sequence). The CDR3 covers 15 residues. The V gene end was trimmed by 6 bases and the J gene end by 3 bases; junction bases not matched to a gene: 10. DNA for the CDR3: TGTGCCAGCAGACCTAGCCCGGGACAGCACTATGGCTACACCTTC. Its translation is CASRPSPGQHYGYTF.

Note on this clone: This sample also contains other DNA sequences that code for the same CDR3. CDR3 amino acids: CASSLVAGLNTEAFF. DNA of the CDR3: TGTGCCAGCAGCTTAGTGGCAGGGTTGAACACTGAAGCTTTCTTT. J is TRBJ1-1 and V is TRBV7-8; tentative D call: TRBD1 (5 bases). This CDR3 is built from 15 residues. CDR1 is SGHVS, CDR2 FQNEAQ, per germline. Deletions cut 1 base from V and 0 bases from J, with 9 bases between.

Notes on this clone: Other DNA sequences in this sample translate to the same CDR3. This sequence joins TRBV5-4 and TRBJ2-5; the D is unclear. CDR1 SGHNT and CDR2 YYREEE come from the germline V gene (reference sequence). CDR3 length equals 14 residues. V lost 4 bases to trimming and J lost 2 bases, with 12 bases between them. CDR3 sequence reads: CASSPVGGQETQYF. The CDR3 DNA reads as TGTGCCAGCAGCCCAGTGGGCGGACAAGAGACCCAGTACTTC.

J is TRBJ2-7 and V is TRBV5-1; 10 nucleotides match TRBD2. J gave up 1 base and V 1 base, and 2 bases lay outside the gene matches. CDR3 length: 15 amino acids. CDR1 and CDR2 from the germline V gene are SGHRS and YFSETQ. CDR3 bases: TGCGCCAGCAGCTTGACTAGCGGGGTTTCCTACGAGCAGTACTTC. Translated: CASSLTSGVSYEQYF.

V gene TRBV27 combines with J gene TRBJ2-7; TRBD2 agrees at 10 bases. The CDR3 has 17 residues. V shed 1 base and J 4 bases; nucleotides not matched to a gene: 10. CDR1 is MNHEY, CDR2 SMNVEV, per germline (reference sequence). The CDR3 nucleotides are TGTGCCAGCAGTTTATTTAGACCTAGCGGGAGAGGTTACGAGCAGTACTTC. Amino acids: CASSLFRPSGRGYEQYF.

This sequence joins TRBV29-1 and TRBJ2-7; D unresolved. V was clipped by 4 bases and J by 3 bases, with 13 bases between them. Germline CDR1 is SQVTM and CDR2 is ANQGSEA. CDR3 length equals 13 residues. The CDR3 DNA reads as TGCAGCGTTGGCGCAGGAAGGAACTACGAGCAGTACTTC. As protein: CSVGAGRNYEQYF.

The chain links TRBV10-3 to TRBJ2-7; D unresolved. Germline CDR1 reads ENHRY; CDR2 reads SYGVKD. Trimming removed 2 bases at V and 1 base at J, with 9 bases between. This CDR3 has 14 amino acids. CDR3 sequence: CAISEGSPSYEQYF. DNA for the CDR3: TGTGCCATCAGTGAGGGCAGCCCATCCTACGAGCAGTACTTC.

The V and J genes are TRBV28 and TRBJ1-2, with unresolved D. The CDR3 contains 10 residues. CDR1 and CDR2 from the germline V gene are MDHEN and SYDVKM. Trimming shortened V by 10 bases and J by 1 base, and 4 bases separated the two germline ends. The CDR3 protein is CATFNYGYTF. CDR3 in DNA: TGTGCCACCTTTAACTATGGCTACACCTTC.